This paragraph reports one T cell receptor (beta chain). Its matching antigen is unknown. This sample stems from a study of T cell responses to AZD1222 COVID-19 vaccine. Repertoires were generated with immunoSEQ multiplex PCR, while TCRdb's copy carries only in-frame clones and drops some. The table includes tens of thousands of clones, more than 85% detected once. Overall study findings and caveats: The study found vaccine-associated CD4 TCRs spanning spike, dominant at 160-218 and 743-854.

The CDR3 has 14 amino acids. V gave up 0 bases and J gave up 4 bases, with 9 bases separating them. From germline, CDR1 is SGHAT and CDR2 FQNNGV. The TCR was taken from an adult who received the AZD1222 COVID-19 vaccine. The gene calls are TRBV11-2 and TRBJ1-2; D remains unclear. The specimen was peripheral blood, collected 28 days after the second AZD1222 dose. The CDR3, as DNA: TGTGCCAGCAGCTTAGATTTGGCAGTCTATGGCTACACCTTC. Translating it yields CASSLDLAVYGYTF.